These 16 T cell receptor beta chains originate from one sample sequenced in a study of T cells expressing NK-cell markers. TCRdb re-called the 5' RACE reads; one entry per CDR3 protein, DNA not given. Reported are about 390,000 distinct CDR3 sequences; the ten largest clones contain about 10%. The source material was blood T cells: a sorted CD56 or NKG2C T cell subset, CD4+ or CD8+ T cells, or bulk PBMC T cells (not recorded which). The receptors originated from a woman aged 45 to 65 in good health.

This sequence joins TRBV20-1 and TRBJ2-7; the D gene TCRdb calls, TRBD2, cannot be checked with no DNA. The CDR3 loop spans 12 amino acids. CDR1 and CDR2 from the germline V gene are DFQATT and SNEGSKA (reference sequence). The CDR3 spells CSVPTSGYEQYF.

This chain joins TRBV28 and TRBJ2-1; lacking DNA, the TRBD2 call made by TCRdb goes unchecked. The CDR3 consists of 14 residues. Germline V gene lookup returns CDR1 MDHEN and CDR2 SYDVKM. CDR3 region: CASSGLAGVNEQFF.

The chain links TRBV7-2 to TRBJ2-3; the D gene TCRdb calls, TRBD2, cannot be checked with no DNA. Germline-derived CDR1 and CDR2 are SGHTA and FQGNSA. This CDR3 contains 17 residues. This CDR3 reads CASSFFSRGAAGDTQYF.

V and J are TRBV7-9 and TRBJ2-1; TCRdb picks TRBD1, but there is no DNA to check that call. Looked up from germline, CDR1 is SEHNR and CDR2 is FQNEAQ (reference sequence). This CDR3 has 15 amino acids. The CDR3 spells CASSSQGARNNEQFF.

This sequence joins TRBV9 and TRBJ2-5; TCRdb's assignment of TRBD1 cannot be checked, as there is no DNA. The CDR3 length is 14 residues. Germline CDR1 SGDLS, CDR2 YYNGEE. CDR3 protein: CASATQGELETQYF.

The genes are TRBV7-9 and TRBJ2-3. The CDR3 has 15 amino acids. CDR1 is SEHNR and CDR2 is FQNEAQ in the germline V gene (reference sequence). The chain's CDR3 is CASSPSGSKTDTQYF. The entire variable domain, with the rest obtained from reference TRBV7-9 and TRBJ2-3, is as follows: DTGVSQNPRHKITKRGQNVTFRCDPISEHNRLYWYRQTLGQGPEFLTYFQNEAQLEKSRLLSDRFSAERPKGSFSTLEIQRTEQGDSAMYLCASSPSGSKTDTQYFGPGTRLTVL.

The chain combines TRBV4-2 with TRBJ2-5. Germline CDR1 LGHNA, CDR2 YNFKEQ. The CDR3 totals 13 residues. The CDR3 loop is CASSQAPRETQYF.

The J gene is TRBJ2-7, the V gene TRBV29-1; the D call of TRBD1 rests on TCRdb alone, since no DNA is present to check it. Germline V CDR1 and CDR2: SQVTM, ANQGSEA. The length of the CDR3 is 12 residues. The CDR3 sequence: CSAEGQGAEQYF.

The genes are TRBV5-1 and TRBJ2-2; the TCRdb call, TRBD2, lacks DNA for checking. Looked up from germline, CDR1 is SGHRS and CDR2 is YFSETQ. The CDR3 is made up of 16 amino acids. This CDR3 reads CASSFETRLQRGELFF.

The chain carries TRBV11-2 and TRBJ1-2; TCRdb's D call, TRBD1, is unchecked because there is no DNA. In germline, CDR1 is SGHAT, CDR2 FQNNGV. CDR3 size: 15 residues. This CDR3 is CASSNTGTVNYGYTF.

The chain links TRBV7-2 to TRBJ2-1; TCRdb picks TRBD2, but there is no DNA to check that call. Germline V lookup: CDR1 SGHTA, CDR2 FQGNSA. The CDR3 has 17 amino acids. The CDR3 region is CASSSTPGLAGANEQFF.

The V and J genes are TRBV7-7 and TRBJ2-2; TCRdb picks TRBD1, but there is no DNA to check that call. Germline V gene data show CDR1 as SSHAT and CDR2 as FNYEAQ (reference sequence). The length of the CDR3 is 16 residues. This chain's CDR3 is CASSFSPDGKTGELFF.

This rearrangement joins TRBV11-2 to TRBJ2-3. The CDR3 contains 15 residues. Germline V gene sequence: CDR1 SGHAT, CDR2 FQNNGV. CDR3: CASSLTRGRTDTQYF.

This sequence joins TRBV5-6 and TRBJ1-4. Germline values: CDR1 SGHDT, CDR2 YYEEEE. CDR3 length equals 13 residues. The CDR3 loop reads CASSWGSGEKLFF.

This sequence joins TRBV12-3 or TRBV12-4 and TRBJ2-1; the TCRdb call, TRBD2, lacks DNA for checking. The CDR3 sequence is 16 residues long. CDR3 sequence reads: CASSRLAGLDYNEQFF.

The rearrangement links TRBV7-8 to TRBJ2-1; TCRdb's D call, TRBD1, is unchecked because there is no DNA. Looked up from germline, CDR1 is SGHVS and CDR2 is FQNEAQ. The CDR3 length is 14 residues. The CDR3 is CASSRRVRIDEQFF.